This T cell receptor (beta chain) was documented in a study of blood T cell repertoires in COVID-19. In the study overall: Sites across the United States, Italy and Spain contributed samples from acute and convalescent COVID-19. From T cells, B-cell-depleted T cells, or PBMCs came the material, which was cDNA or gDNA.

In the study's own analysis: From reference gene primer amplification, estimates of nucleated cell counts were derived. Produced via immunoSEQ multiplex PCR; TCRdb's table is partial and in-frame only. V and J calls and clone size are given by that table; D and trimming were obtained from the DNA. The table has 240,000 or so clones, roughly 80% seen once. V gave up 6 bases and J gave up 7 bases; unmatched junction bases: 13. Germline loops: CDR1 MNHEY, CDR2 SMNVEV (reference sequence). The CDR3 sequence is 16 residues long. This clone has a handful of counts. The material sequenced was peripheral blood. V usage is TRBV27 and J usage is TRBJ2-2; 8 bases match TRBD2. This TCR derives from a woman aged 55-69 years with active or convalescent COVID-19. The CDR3: CASSPNGRGGLGELFF. For the CDR3, the DNA is TGTGCCAGCAGCCCAAATGGTCGGGGGGGCCTCGGGGAGCTGTTTTTT.